One and the same sample provided the 15 T cell receptor beta chains below, sequenced in a study of cytomegalovirus exposure and HLA in healthy donors. In the PCR, 60 Vbeta and 13 Jbeta primers were used. Clones were sequenced by immunoSEQ multiplex PCR, and TCRdb holds only the in-frame ones, with some missing. The sample yields just over 200,000 clones, approximately 70% seen once. Sequences were obtained from PBMCs. Source of these receptors: a man aged 40-49 years in good health and CMV-seropositive.

The chain links TRBV27 to TRBJ1-1; D uncertain. CDR3 length: 13 residues. The ends were cut back, 2 bases at V and 1 base at J, with 5 bases in the middle. CDR1 is MNHEY and CDR2 is SMNVEV in the germline V gene (reference sequence). CDR3 residues: CASSLRGNTEAFF. CDR3 nucleotides: TGTGCCAGCAGTTTAAGAGGGAACACTGAAGCTTTCTTT.

This clone was counted only a few times. The rearrangement links TRBV10-3 to TRBJ1-1; 10 positions match TRBD1. Germline V gives CDR1 ENHRY, CDR2 SYGVKD. The CDR3 has 14 amino acids. V was pared by 11 bases and J by 6 bases, with 12 bases of the junction left unmatched. CDR3 amino acids: CAVASGQGTAEAFF. In nucleotides, the CDR3 is TGTGCCGTTGCTTCGGGACAGGGGACCGCTGAAGCTTTCTTT.

The V and J genes are TRBV6-6 and TRBJ2-1; 9 bases align to TRBD2. J lost 2 bases, V lost 4 bases, and 0 bases had no gene match. In germline, CDR1 is MNHNY, CDR2 SVGAGI (reference sequence). This CDR3 contains 14 residues. The CDR3 DNA follows: TGTGCCAGCAGTTCTAGCGGGGCCTACAATGAGCAGTTCTTC. Protein product: CASSSSGAYNEQFF.

The chain is built from TRBV18 and TRBJ2-7; TRBD2 matches at 7 bases. Germline lookup yields CDR1 KGHSH and CDR2 LQKENI. V dropped 4 bases and J dropped 6; count of bases not matched to a gene: 12. The CDR3 totals 15 residues. This CDR3 reads CASSLTGGFGAEQYF. The CDR3 coding sequence is TGTGCCAGCTCACTGACCGGGGGGTTCGGGGCCGAGCAGTACTTC.

The chain couples TRBV7-9 to TRBJ1-4; D call uncertain. The CDR3 runs to 11 residues. From germline, CDR1 is SEHNR and CDR2 FQNEAQ (reference sequence). The ends were cut back, 5 bases at V and 7 bases at J, with 5 bases in the middle. CDR3 coding DNA: TGTGCCAGCAGCACCAGTGAAAAACTGTTTTTT. Its protein is CASSTSEKLFF. Using reference TRBV7-9 and TRBJ1-4 for the parts outside the CDR3, the full variable domain is DTGVSQNPRHKITKRGQNVTFRCDPISEHNRLYWYRQTLGQGPEFLTYFQNEAQLEKSRLLSDRFSAERPKGSFSTLEIQRTEQGDSAMYLCASSTSEKLFFGSGTQLSVL.

The chain links TRBV21-1 to TRBJ2-1; TRBD1, as called in the table, went unchecked against the DNA. TRBV21-1 is labeled a pseudogene. This CDR3 spans 13 amino acids. CDR3 sequence: CASSKVDNNEQFF. CDR3 DNA: TGTGCCAGCAGCAAAGTCGACAACAATGAGCAGTTCTTC.

The chain links TRBV6-6 to TRBJ1-3, with 11 bases matching TRBD1. The CDR3 spans 16 residues. With 5 bases clipped from V and 2 bases from J, the junction kept 5 bases outside the gene matches. CDR1 and CDR2 from the germline V gene are MNHNY and SVGAGI (reference sequence). The CDR3 DNA reads as TGTGCCAGCAGTCCGGGGACAGGGGGGCCTGGAAACACCATATATTTT. Encoded protein: CASSPGTGGPGNTIYF.

Points on this clone: One end of the junction is discordant with germline, which a read error may explain. The identical CDR3 is also encoded by other nucleotide sequences in the sample. The rearrangement links TRBV7-6 to TRBJ1-2; 8 nucleotides agree with TRBD1. The germline gives CDR1 SGHVS, CDR2 FNYEAQ. There are 15 residues in the CDR3. CDR3 bases: TGCGCCAGCAGCTCGACAGGGGAACTAGGCTATGGCTACACCTTC. It codes for CASSSTGELGYGYTF.

V gene TRBV7-6 combines with J gene TRBJ2-5; 8 nucleotides align to TRBD2. The CDR3 runs 15 residues. Germline V lookup: CDR1 SGHVS, CDR2 FNYEAQ. V gave up 6 bases and J gave up 1 base; unmatched junction bases: 7. CDR3 coding DNA: TGTGCCAGCAGTCACAATGCGGGGGGCCAAGAGACCCAGTACTTC. It translates to CASSHNAGGQETQYF.

Regarding this clone: Its ends do not fully match the called genes, so a read error is possible. The genes are TRBV5-5 and TRBJ1-5; weak D call: TRBD1 (5 bases). The CDR3 covers 15 residues. Per the germline V gene, CDR1 is SGHKS and CDR2 is YYEKEE (reference sequence). The CDR3: CASGLNGASNQPQHF. The CDR3 DNA sequence: TGTGCCAGCGGCTTGAATGGGGCTAGCAATCAGCCCCAGCATTTT. The full variable domain, completed using reference TRBV5-5 and TRBJ1-5, is DAGVTQSPTHLIKTRGQQVTLRCSPISGHKSVSWYQQVLGQGPQFIFQYYEKEERGRGNFPDRFSARQFPNYSSELNVNALLLGDSALYLCASGLNGASNQPQHFGDGTRLSIL.

This chain links TRBV9 with TRBJ2-2; tentatively, D is TRBD2 (6 bases). In germline, CDR1 is SGDLS, CDR2 YYNGEE. The CDR3 contains 15 residues. Trimming shortened V by 4 bases and J by 1 base, and 11 bases separated the two germline ends. The CDR3 is CASSPRSGNTGELFF. Here the CDR3 DNA reads TGTGCCAGCAGCCCCCGTAGCGGGAACACCGGGGAGCTGTTTTTT. The full variable domain, in which reference TRBV9 and TRBJ2-2 provide the parts outside the CDR3, is DSGVTQTPKHLITATGQRVTLRCSPRSGDLSVYWYQQSLDQGLQFLIQYYNGEERAKGNILERFSAQQFPDLHSELNLSSLELGDSALYFCASSPRSGNTGELFFGEGSRLTVL.

The V gene is TRBV7-8, the J gene TRBJ2-1; maybe TRBD2 (6 bases). The CDR3 totals 12 residues. CDR1 is SGHVS and CDR2 is FQNEAQ in the germline V gene. Trimming took off 8 bases at V and 4 bases at J, with 9 bases between the two ends. The CDR3 spells CASGEVYNEQFF. The CDR3, as DNA: TGTGCCAGCGGGGAGGTTTACAATGAGCAGTTCTTC.

The J gene is TRBJ2-7, the V gene TRBV13; the D gene is possibly TRBD2 (6 bases). Germline V gene sequence: CDR1 PRHDT, CDR2 FYEKMQ (reference sequence). This CDR3 spans 15 amino acids. V lost 3 bases and J 7 bases, leaving 19 bases between the germline ends. The CDR3 loop reads CASSFRTGSAGEQYF. CDR3 coding DNA: TGTGCCAGCAGCTTCAGAACGGGATCTGCGGGGGAGCAGTACTTC.

This clone has only one observation. Other DNA sequences in the same sample also yield this CDR3. The chain recombines TRBV27 with TRBJ2-1; possibly TRBD2 for D (7 bases). The CDR3 contains 12 residues. Trimming pared 3 bases from V and 10 bases from J, leaving 10 bases between. CDR1 and CDR2 from the germline V gene are MNHEY and SMNVEV (reference sequence). DNA for the CDR3: TGTGCCAGCAGTTTGGGGGGGCGAGAGCAGTTCTTC. Protein sequence: CASSLGGREQFF.

This clone appeared a single time. The chain couples TRBV20-1 to TRBJ2-1; D is ambiguous. This CDR3 is 11 amino acids long. In germline, CDR1 is DFQATT, CDR2 SNEGSKA (reference sequence). This CDR3 reads CSPFSSNEQFF. The CDR3 DNA is TGCAGCCCCTTTAGCAGCAATGAGCAGTTCTTC.